One sample yielded the 25 T cell receptor beta chains listed below, sequenced in a study of T cell responses to AZD1222 COVID-19 vaccine. The table came from immunoSEQ multiplex PCR; TCRdb's copy has only in-frame clones and leaves some out. The sample shows 150,000 to 200,000 clones, approximately 94% of them seen only once. This sample comprised peripheral blood, obtained 28 days after the second dose of the MenACWY control vaccine. The receptors shown here come from an adult who received the MenACWY meningococcal vaccine as a control.

The chain combines TRBV6-2 or TRBV6-3 with TRBJ1-1; no clear D gene. Germline CDR1 reads MNHEY; CDR2 reads SVGEGT. The CDR3 is 15 amino acids. The ends were cut back, 2 bases at V and 1 base at J, with 11 bases in the middle. CDR3 sequence (DNA): TGTGCCAGCAGTTACGAATACATGAAGAACACTGAAGCTTTCTTT. Translation: CASSYEYMKNTEAFF.

The chain recombines TRBV13 with TRBJ1-1; D perhaps matches TRBD1 (5 bases). The V gene's germline CDR1 is PRHDT and CDR2 FYEKMQ (reference sequence). This CDR3 comprises 16 residues. Trimming cost V 2 bases and J 3 bases, with 16 bases left between them. As DNA, the CDR3 is TGTGCCAGCAGCTTACCGGGACGGATCGAGCACACTGAAGCTTTCTTT. This sequence encodes CASSLPGRIEHTEAFF. Looking up the rest from reference TRBV13 and TRBJ1-1 gives the full variable domain: AAGVIQSPRHLIKEKRETATLKCYPIPRHDTVYWYQQGPGQDPQFLISFYEKMQSDKGSIPDRFSAQQFSDYHSELNMSSLELGDSALYFCASSLPGRIEHTEAFFGQGTRLTVV.

V and J are TRBV9 and TRBJ2-7; the match to TRBD2 covers 9 bases. The trim removed 4 bases at V and 2 bases at J, leaving 4 bases unmatched. The CDR3 extends over 14 amino acids. Germline CDR1 SGDLS, CDR2 YYNGEE. In DNA form, the CDR3 reads TGTGCCAGCAGCACGACTAGCGGAGCCTACGAGCAGTACTTC. Translation: CASSTTSGAYEQYF.

The sample holds a few counts of this clone. The V call is TRBV29-1, the J call TRBJ1-2; the D gene is possibly TRBD1 (6 bases). V was trimmed by 6 bases and J by 4 bases, leaving 15 bases between them. CDR1 and CDR2 (germline): SQVTM, ANQGSEA. The CDR3 runs 13 residues. The CDR3 DNA reads as TGCAGCGTGAGGGACACCCAAACCTATGGCTACACCTTC. Translated, it gives CSVRDTQTYGYTF. Full variable domain (rest looked up from reference TRBV29-1 and TRBJ1-2): SAVISQKPSRDICQRGTSLTIQCQVDSQVTMMFWYRQQPGQSLTLIATANQGSEATYESGFVIDKFPISRPNLTFSTLTVSNMSPEDSSIYLCSVRDTQTYGYTFGSGTRLTVV.

This clone has a handful of counts. The gene calls are TRBV27 and TRBJ2-2, with 7 positions matching TRBD2. V lost 5 bases to trimming and J lost 1 base; unmatched junction nucleotides: 7. The CDR3 runs to 16 residues. Germline V gene lookup returns CDR1 MNHEY and CDR2 SMNVEV (reference sequence). The CDR3 DNA follows: TGTGCCAGCAGTCTATTTAGCGGGCAGAACACCGGGGAGCTGTTTTTT. Translating it yields CASSLFSGQNTGELFF.

The rearrangement joins TRBV29-1 to TRBJ1-2, with 7 positions matching TRBD1. The junction had 8 bases not matched to a gene; V was cut back by 5 bases and J by 8 bases. CDR1 is SQVTM and CDR2 is ANQGSEA in the germline V gene. There are 12 residues in the CDR3. The CDR3 here is CSVNRGGRGYTF. The DNA for the CDR3 is TGCAGCGTTAACAGGGGCGGACGAGGCTACACCTTC.

This clone was picked up one time. The V gene is TRBV18, the J gene TRBJ2-3; no firm D call. CDR1 is KGHSH, CDR2 LQKENI, per germline. V lost 5 bases, J lost 2 bases, and 8 bases lay in between. This CDR3 spans 13 amino acids. CDR3 sequence (DNA): TGTGCCAGCTCATCCCACACCACAGATACGCAGTATTTT. Translating gives CASSSHTTDTQYF.

This sequence joins TRBV13 and TRBJ1-6; TRBD1 matches 8 bases. The germline V gene encodes CDR1 PRHDT and CDR2 FYEKMQ (reference sequence). With 2 bases clipped from V and 5 bases from J, the junction kept 8 bases outside the gene matches. The CDR3 totals 17 residues. In DNA, the CDR3 is TGTGCCAGCAGCTTATACACCGGGACAGGCGATAATTCACCCCTCCACTTT. Translation: CASSLYTGTGDNSPLHF.

The rearrangement uses TRBV5-1 and TRBJ2-3, with 9 bases identical to TRBD2. Trimming removed 4 bases from V and 0 bases from J; junction bases left unmatched: 9. This CDR3 region has 17 residues. The V gene's germline CDR1 is SGHRS and CDR2 YFSETQ. The CDR3 DNA reads TGCGCCAGCAGCCCCCCTTTAGCGGGGGTCAGCACAGATACGCAGTATTTT. Its protein product is CASSPPLAGVSTDTQYF.

The V and J genes are TRBV19 and TRBJ1-5; TRBD1 matches 7 bases. Germline V gene data show CDR1 as LNHDA and CDR2 as SQIVND (reference sequence). The CDR3 spans 13 residues. The V gene end was trimmed by 6 bases and the J gene end by 5 bases; junction bases not matched to a gene: 4. In DNA, the CDR3 is TGTGCCAGTAGGGGGGACAGCTATCAGCCCCAGCATTTT. Translating gives CASRGDSYQPQHF.

The rearrangement uses TRBV30 and TRBJ1-2, with 7 bases that match TRBD1. The CDR3 spans 15 residues. Germline CDR1 GTSNPN, CDR2 SVGIG (reference sequence). The J segment lost 4 bases and the V segment lost 4 bases, leaving 12 bases of the junction unmatched. CDR3 loop: CAWTGGGGRGYGYTF. The DNA of the CDR3 is TGTGCCTGGACCGGGGGAGGGGGCAGAGGCTATGGCTACACCTTC.

This chain uses TRBV7-9 with TRBJ1-4; D is undetermined. CDR3 length equals 11 residues. V lost 1 base and J lost 12, with 6 bases in between. The V gene's germline CDR1 is SEHNR and CDR2 FQNEAQ (reference sequence). CDR3 sequence: CASSLDRELFF. Written as DNA, the CDR3 is TGTGCCAGCAGCTTAGACCGGGAACTGTTTTTT.

The genes are TRBV6-5 and TRBJ2-7; TRBD2 might be the D (5 bases). Looked up from germline, CDR1 is MNHEY and CDR2 is SVGAGI. The CDR3 totals 14 residues. Trimming cost V 1 base and J 7 bases, with 14 bases left between them. The CDR3 DNA reads TGTGCCAGCAGTTACTTTGTCCTAACGGGGGAGCAGTACTTC. Protein sequence: CASSYFVLTGEQYF.

The rearrangement uses TRBV28 and TRBJ2-7, with TRBD2 identical over 7 bases. The ends lost 10 bases at V and 3 bases at J; junction bases unmatched: 9. The CDR3 sequence is 13 residues long. Germline-derived CDR1 and CDR2 are MDHEN and SYDVKM. CDR3 loop: CATRAGVLYEQYF. The CDR3 nucleotides are TGTGCCACCCGGGCGGGGGTTCTCTACGAGCAGTACTTC. The full variable domain, rest sourced from reference TRBV28 and TRBJ2-7, is DVKVTQSSRYLVKRTGEKVFLECVQDMDHENMFWYRQDPGLGLRLIYFSYDVKMKEKGDIPEGYSVSREKKERFSLILESASTNQTSMYLCATRAGVLYEQYFGPGTRLTVT.

This sequence joins TRBV19 and TRBJ1-1, with 10 nucleotides matching TRBD1. The junction had 12 bases not matched to a gene; V was cut back by 4 bases and J by 10 bases. The germline V gene encodes CDR1 LNHDA and CDR2 SQIVND (reference sequence). The CDR3 covers 15 residues. CDR3 residues: CASSTWDRGRVGAFF. DNA for the CDR3: TGTGCCAGTAGTACCTGGGACAGGGGTCGGGTGGGAGCTTTCTTT.

The chain couples TRBV7-9 to TRBJ1-2; D remains ambiguous. The CDR3 is made up of 13 amino acids. Trimming left V 2 bases short and J 6 bases short, with 10 bases between. From germline, CDR1 is SEHNR and CDR2 FQNEAQ (reference sequence). CDR3 DNA sequence: TGTGCCAGCAGCTTAACGAAATCTGATGGCTACACCTTC. Protein: CASSLTKSDGYTF.

The V call is TRBV19, the J call TRBJ2-5; 8 bases match TRBD2. The CDR3 totals 12 residues. Trimming cost V 7 bases and J 4 bases; bases outside gene matches: 2. Germline V gene sequence: CDR1 LNHDA, CDR2 SQIVND (reference sequence). The CDR3 nucleotides are TGTGCCAGTAATGCGGGAGGAGAGACCCAGTACTTC. Translated, it gives CASNAGGETQYF.

This chain connects TRBV7-2 to TRBJ1-3, with D unresolved. This CDR3 contains 15 residues. V lost 5 bases to trimming and J lost 2 bases, with 13 bases between them. CDR1 and CDR2 from the germline V gene are SGHTA and FQGNSA. The CDR3 region is CASSTRVVAGNTIYF. In DNA form, the CDR3 reads TGTGCCAGCAGCACTAGGGTTGTTGCTGGAAACACCATATATTTT.

This chain joins TRBV3-1 (or the pseudogene TRBV3-2) and TRBJ2-3; D could derive from TRBD1 or TRBD2 (6 bases each). The CDR3 covers 17 residues. V was cut by 0 bases and J by 4 bases, with 17 bases left in between. Germline V gene data show CDR1 as LGHDT and CDR2 as YNNKEL (reference sequence). The CDR3 loop is CASSQDPRGRRADTQYF. The DNA of the CDR3 is TGTGCCAGCAGCCAAGATCCCCGGGGGCGCAGGGCAGATACGCAGTATTTT.

The V and J genes are TRBV2 and TRBJ2-1, with 14 bases that match TRBD2. This CDR3 spans 15 amino acids. CDR1 and CDR2 (germline): SNHLY, FYNNEI. V trimming: 5 bases; J trimming: 12 bases; junction bases outside the gene matches: 9. CDR3 sequence: CASSPGTSGSFGQFF. For the CDR3, the DNA is TGTGCCAGCAGTCCGGGGACTAGCGGGAGTTTTGGGCAGTTCTTC.

This chain uses TRBV6-5 with TRBJ2-5; 7 nucleotides align to TRBD2. The V segment lost 6 bases and the J segment 4 bases; nucleotides outside the gene matches: 5. CDR1 is MNHEY, CDR2 SVGAGI, per germline. This CDR3 is built from 13 residues. The CDR3 protein is CASSGTKGETQYF. In nucleotides, the CDR3 is TGTGCCAGCAGCGGGACTAAAGGAGAGACCCAGTACTTC.

This clone was counted once. The chain combines TRBV7-8 with TRBJ2-7; a possible D gene is TRBD1 (5 bases). Germline assignment: CDR1 SGHVS and CDR2 FQNEAQ. Trimming took 4 bases from V and 5 from J, leaving 18 bases between them. The CDR3 has 15 residues. The CDR3 region is CASSWATVRVDEQYF. CDR3 nucleotides: TGTGCCAGCAGCTGGGCGACAGTACGAGTTGACGAGCAGTACTTC.

CDR3 sequence reads: CASSQGQGGYTF. The CDR3 coding sequence is TGTGCCAGCAGCCAAGGACAGGGGGGCTACACCTTC. The chain combines TRBV4-2 with TRBJ1-2; 8 bases line up with TRBD1. V lost 1 base and J lost 8; bases outside the gene matches: 0. This CDR3 region has 12 residues. Per the germline V gene, CDR1 is LGHNA and CDR2 is YNFKEQ.

The chain recombines TRBV19 with TRBJ1-6; possibly TRBD1 for D (6 bases). The germline gives CDR1 LNHDA, CDR2 SQIVND (reference sequence). The ends were cut back, 5 bases at V and 8 bases at J, with 13 bases in the middle. The CDR3 contains 14 residues. In DNA, the CDR3 is TGTGCCAGTAGTCCAACAGGGCCGTATTCACCCCTCCACTTT. It specifies CASSPTGPYSPLHF.

The chain uses TRBV19 and TRBJ1-1, with D possibly matching TRBD1 (6 bases). This CDR3 comprises 16 residues. V shed 4 bases and J shed 3 bases, with 18 bases lying between them. The germline CDR1 and CDR2 sequences are LNHDA and SQIVND (reference sequence). In DNA, the CDR3 is TGTGCCAGTAGTACCGACCGACAGGCCCGTTACACTGAAGCTTTCTTT. Its protein product is CASSTDRQARYTEAFF.